Listed here are 24 T cell receptor beta chains from one sample, sequenced in a study of T cell responses to AZD1222 COVID-19 vaccine. Profiled with immunoSEQ multiplex PCR; TCRdb holds only in-frame clones, not every one. The repertoire holds about 140,000 clones, with about 92% as singletons. Sequences were derived from peripheral blood, sampled 28 days after the second AZD1222 dose. Source of these receptors: an adult who received the AZD1222 COVID-19 vaccine.

V gene TRBV28 combines with J gene TRBJ2-7; D possibly matches TRBD1 or TRBD2 (5 bases each). In germline, CDR1 is MDHEN, CDR2 SYDVKM. Trimming took off 7 bases at V and 3 bases at J, with 19 bases between the two ends. CDR3 size: 15 residues. The CDR3 is CASNPPGTGHYEQYF. The CDR3 region has the DNA TGTGCCAGCAACCCACCCGGGACCGGCCACTACGAGCAGTACTTC.

V is TRBV7-8 and J is TRBJ1-5; no definite D call. Trimming removed 0 bases at V and 2 bases at J, with 5 bases between. The CDR3 covers 14 residues. CDR1 is SGHVS, CDR2 FQNEAQ, per germline. In DNA, the CDR3 is TGTGCCAGCAGCTTAGCAGGTGGCAATCAGCCCCAGCATTTT. Protein product: CASSLAGGNQPQHF.

The chain joins TRBV5-1 to TRBJ2-1; either TRBD1 or TRBD2 may fit D (5 bases each). The CDR3 is 16 amino acids. Germline values: CDR1 SGHRS, CDR2 YFSETQ. Trimming took off 4 bases at V and 0 bases at J, with 14 bases between the two ends. The CDR3 DNA reads as TGCGCCAGCAGCCCCCCAGGGAGTAGCTCCTACAATGAGCAGTTCTTC. Protein: CASSPPGSSSYNEQFF.

The chain links TRBV28 to TRBJ1-4; no firm D call. The CDR3 has 14 residues. The germline V gene has CDR1 MDHEN and CDR2 SYDVKM. V was clipped by 3 bases and J by 8 bases, with 13 bases between them. The CDR3 sequence is CASSLDFVGEKLFF. The DNA for the CDR3 is TGTGCCAGCAGTTTGGACTTTGTAGGGGAAAAACTGTTTTTT.

The CDR3 DNA reads TGTGCCAGCAGGGTCCAACTGAACACCGGGGAGCTGTTTTTT. Translating it yields CASRVQLNTGELFF. The rearrangement links TRBV6-5 to TRBJ2-2, with D unresolved. The CDR3 contains 14 residues. V was pared by 6 bases and J by 1 base, with 9 bases between. Germline-derived CDR1 and CDR2 are MNHEY and SVGAGI.

This chain links TRBV5-1 with TRBJ2-2; TRBD1 agrees at 8 bases. Germline lookup yields CDR1 SGHRS and CDR2 YFSETQ. CDR3 length equals 15 residues. Unmatched junction bases numbered 3, after V lost 2 bases and J lost 3 bases. CDR3 in amino acids: CASSFIQGDTGELFF. Here the CDR3 DNA reads TGCGCCAGCAGCTTTATACAGGGGGACACCGGGGAGCTGTTTTTT.

The rearrangement links TRBV18 to TRBJ2-2, with TRBD2 as a possible D gene (6 bases). The CDR3 sequence is 15 residues long. The V gene's germline CDR1 is KGHSH and CDR2 LQKENI. Trimming took off 4 bases at V and 2 bases at J, with 11 bases between the two ends. CDR3: CASSLEGLNTGELFF. The CDR3 DNA sequence: TGTGCCAGCTCACTGGAGGGACTCAACACCGGGGAGCTGTTTTTT.

The V gene is TRBV12-3 or TRBV12-4, the J gene TRBJ2-7; possibly TRBD1 or TRBD2 for D (6 bases each). This CDR3 has 13 amino acids. V was clipped by 8 bases and J by 0 bases, with 11 bases between them. As DNA, the CDR3 is TGTGCCAGCTGGGGGGACACCTCCTACGAGCAGTACTTC. Protein product: CASWGDTSYEQYF.

The chain joins TRBV5-1 to TRBJ1-1; 8 bases match TRBD1. The CDR3 runs 14 residues. Germline V CDR1 and CDR2: SGHRS, YFSETQ. With 7 bases clipped from V and 3 bases from J, the junction kept 8 bases outside the gene matches. CDR3 in amino acids: CASSLEQGDTEAFF. As DNA, the CDR3 is TGCGCCAGCTCCTTAGAACAGGGGGACACTGAAGCTTTCTTT.

The chain has TRBV7-2 and TRBJ2-7; D not certain. Germline V gene lookup returns CDR1 SGHTA and CDR2 FQGNSA. Between the trimmed V and J ends, which lost 3 bases and 6 bases, there was a span of 15 bases. The CDR3 is made up of 14 amino acids. In nucleotides, the CDR3 is TGTGCCAGCAGCTTTCCCCACTTCGGTGTCGAGCAGTACTTC. Translating it yields CASSFPHFGVEQYF.

For the CDR3, the DNA is TGTGCCAGCAGTTACTCCCCCGGACCTGGGGATGAAAAACTGTTTTTT. It codes for CASSYSPGPGDEKLFF. The V call is TRBV6-5, the J call TRBJ1-4; D is unclear. The ends were cut back, 0 bases at V and 6 bases at J, with 14 bases in the middle. This CDR3 is 16 amino acids long. Per the germline V gene, CDR1 is MNHEY and CDR2 is SVGAGI.

The chain links TRBV19 to TRBJ2-5, with D perhaps given as TRBD1 or TRBD2 (5 bases each). The CDR3 totals 15 residues. V was clipped by 1 base and J by 5 bases, with 14 bases between them. Per the germline V gene, CDR1 is LNHDA and CDR2 is SQIVND (reference sequence). The CDR3 protein is CASSIGGGGGETQYF. CDR3 DNA sequence: TGTGCCAGTAGTATAGGGGGCGGAGGAGGTGAGACCCAGTACTTC.

This sequence joins TRBV27 and TRBJ2-1, with D uncertain. CDR1 and CDR2 (germline): MNHEY, SMNVEV (reference sequence). This CDR3 spans 15 amino acids. The germline V and J ends were trimmed by 4 bases and 0 bases, with 10 bases remaining between them. In DNA, the CDR3 is TGTGCCAGCAGTTCTACAGAGAGCTCCTACAATGAGCAGTTCTTC. Translation gives CASSSTESSYNEQFF.

The chain has TRBV7-3 and TRBJ2-2; D gene unclear. This CDR3 region has 13 residues. Germline values: CDR1 SGHTA, CDR2 FQGTGA. Trimming cost V 4 bases and J 6 bases, with 9 bases left between them. DNA for the CDR3: TGTGCCAGCAGCTCCCTAAGTCCCGGGGAGCTGTTTTTT. Its protein is CASSSLSPGELFF.

About this clone: Distinct nucleotide sequences in the sample also encode this CDR3. The rearrangement uses TRBV29-1 and TRBJ2-3, with 9 bases that match TRBD2. Germline-derived CDR1 and CDR2 are SQVTM and ANQGSEA. CDR3 length: 14 residues. Unmatched junction bases numbered 5, after V lost 7 bases and J lost 0 bases. The CDR3 DNA reads TGCAGCGCCGAAACTAGCGGGAGCACAGATACGCAGTATTTT. It yields the protein CSAETSGSTDTQYF.

CDR3 amino acids: CSVGGLAAGETQYF. The CDR3 DNA reads as TGCAGCGTTGGGGGGCTAGCGGCCGGAGAGACCCAGTACTTC. This chain links TRBV29-1 with TRBJ2-5; a weak D match, TRBD2 (7 bases). CDR3 length: 14 amino acids. Trimming cost V 4 bases and J 4 bases, with 16 bases left between them. Germline assignment: CDR1 SQVTM and CDR2 ANQGSEA.

This chain links TRBV11-3 with TRBJ2-3; TRBD2 agrees at 7 bases. Germline V CDR1 and CDR2: SGHNT, YENEEA. The J segment lost 4 bases and the V segment lost 1 base, leaving 2 bases of the junction unmatched. The CDR3 has 14 residues. CDR3 loop: CASSLGTSPDTQYF. Written as DNA, the CDR3 is TGTGCCAGCAGCTTAGGGACTAGTCCAGATACGCAGTATTTT.

The chain recombines TRBV30 with TRBJ1-5, with D possibly TRBD1 on 5 matching bases. The V gene lost 2 bases and the J gene lost 5 bases, with 13 bases spanning the gap. CDR3 length: 14 amino acids. Per germline, CDR1 GTSNPN and CDR2 SVGIG (reference sequence). The CDR3 nucleotides read TGTGCCTGGAGTCCCGGGACCGACTATCAGCCCCAGCATTTT. Translated, it gives CAWSPGTDYQPQHF.

CDR3 amino acids: CATQDRAETQYF. CDR3 sequence (DNA): TGTGCCACCCAGGACAGGGCGGAGACCCAGTACTTC. This chain uses TRBV2 with TRBJ2-5, with 8 bases fitting TRBD1. The junction had 6 bases not matched to a gene; V was cut back by 10 bases and J by 5 bases. The V gene's germline CDR1 is SNHLY and CDR2 FYNNEI. The CDR3 runs 12 residues.

This clone was recorded once. The J gene is TRBJ2-2, the V gene TRBV18, with D perhaps matching TRBD2 (5 bases). The germline CDR1 and CDR2 sequences are KGHSH and LQKENI. The CDR3 covers 16 residues. Trimming stripped 3 bases from V and 4 bases from J, with 15 bases between. The CDR3 bases are TGTGCCAGCTCACCCGTCGGCGGGCGAGGCACCGGGGAGCTGTTTTTT. Translated, it gives CASSPVGGRGTGELFF.

The chain is built from TRBV5-1 and TRBJ2-1; a possible D gene is TRBD2 (6 bases). V gave up 4 bases and J gave up 4 bases, with 15 bases separating them. Germline-derived CDR1 and CDR2 are SGHRS and YFSETQ. The CDR3 spans 15 residues. The CDR3 spells CASSAGGLNYNEQFF. The CDR3 region has the DNA TGCGCCAGCAGCGCCGGCGGACTAAATTACAATGAGCAGTTCTTC. Based on the CDR3 plus reference TRBV5-1 and TRBJ2-1, the full variable domain is KAGVTQTPRYLIKTRGQQVTLSCSPISGHRSVSWYQQTPGQGLQFLFEYFSETQRNKGNFPGRFSGRQFSNSRSEMNVSTLELGDSALYLCASSAGGLNYNEQFFGPGTRLTVL.

This chain uses TRBV7-8 with TRBJ2-7; the match to TRBD2 covers 10 bases. This CDR3 is 16 amino acids long. Germline lookup yields CDR1 SGHVS and CDR2 FQNEAQ. V trimming: 1 base; J trimming: 0 bases; junction bases outside the gene matches: 3. The CDR3 DNA is TGTGCCAGCAGCTTAGGAGCGGGAGGGTTCTCCTACGAGCAGTACTTC. Amino acids: CASSLGAGGFSYEQYF. Variable domain in full (rest from reference TRBV7-8 and TRBJ2-7): GAGVSQSPRYKVAKRGQDVALRCDPISGHVSLFWYQQALGQGPEFLTYFQNEAQLDKSGLPSDRFFAERPEGSVSTLKIQRTQQEDSAVYLCASSLGAGGFSYEQYFGPGTRLTVT.

The chain has TRBV19 and TRBJ2-7, with D perhaps matching TRBD1 or TRBD2 (6 bases each). CDR1 is LNHDA and CDR2 is SQIVND in the germline V gene (reference sequence). V was pared by 5 bases and J by 0 bases, with 14 bases between. The CDR3 loop spans 15 amino acids. Here the CDR3 reads CASSPAEGVSYEQYF. DNA for the CDR3: TGTGCCAGTAGTCCCGCGGAGGGGGTCTCCTACGAGCAGTACTTC.

The V gene is TRBV6-4, the J gene TRBJ1-1; TRBD1 agrees at 8 bases. CDR3 length equals 14 residues. Germline CDR1 is MRHNA and CDR2 is SNTAGT. Unmatched junction bases numbered 5, after V lost 6 bases and J lost 2 bases. The CDR3 region has the DNA TGTGCCAGCAGAGCGGGACAGGCTAACACTGAAGCTTTCTTT. Amino acids: CASRAGQANTEAFF.